The rows below give T cell receptor beta chains drawn from one sample of a study of blood T cells in healthy people across ages. MiXCR was run by TCRdb on the 5' RACE reads, yielding one entry per CDR3 protein. The profile shows 650,000 to 950,000 distinct CDR3 sequences, about 42% of them singletons. What was sequenced was blood. These receptors were collected from a man between 60 and 70 years old in good health. Both conserved end residues are part of each CDR3. For some rows the clone size is stated as once, few or many, or as a class when expanded; others skip it.

TRBJ1-2 TRBV12-3/TRBV12-4 - CASSVEGVHGYTF
TRBJ2-7 TRBV4-1 few CASSQTGSGLYEQYF
TRBJ2-1 TRBV6-6 few CASIPGLGYNEQFF
TRBJ2-5 TRBV11-1 - CASSLRRGQHQETQYF
TRBJ2-1 TRBV6-5 - CASKGLAGTYNEQFF
TRBJ2-7 TRBV13 - CASGLGTGMGEQYF
TRBJ1-2 TRBV6-6 - CASSYGQTYTF
TRBJ2-7 TRBV7-2 - CASSRTGGNEQYF
TRBJ2-3 TRBV12-3/TRBV12-4 few CASSSTSGGTDTQYF
TRBJ1-6 TRBV9 - CASSPNRGSPLHF
TRBJ1-2 TRBV5-1 - CASSPEGEINYGYTF